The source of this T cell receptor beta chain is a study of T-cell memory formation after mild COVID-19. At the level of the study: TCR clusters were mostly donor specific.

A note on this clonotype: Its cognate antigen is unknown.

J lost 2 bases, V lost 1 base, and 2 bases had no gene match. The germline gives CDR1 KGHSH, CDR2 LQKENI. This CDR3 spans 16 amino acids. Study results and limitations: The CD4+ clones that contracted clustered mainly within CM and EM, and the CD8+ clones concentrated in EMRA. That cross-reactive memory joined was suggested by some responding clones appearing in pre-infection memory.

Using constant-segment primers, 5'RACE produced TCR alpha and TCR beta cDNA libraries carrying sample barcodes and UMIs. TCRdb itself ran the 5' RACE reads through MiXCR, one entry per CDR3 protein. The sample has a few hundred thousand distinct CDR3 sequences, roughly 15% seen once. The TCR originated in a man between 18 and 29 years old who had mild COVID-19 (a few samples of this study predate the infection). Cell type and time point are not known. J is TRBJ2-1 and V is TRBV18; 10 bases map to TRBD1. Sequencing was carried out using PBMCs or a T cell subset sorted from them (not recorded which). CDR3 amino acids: CASSPQGTGAYNEQFF. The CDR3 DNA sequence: TGTGCCAGCTCACCACAGGGGACAGGGGCCTACAATGAGCAGTTCTTC.